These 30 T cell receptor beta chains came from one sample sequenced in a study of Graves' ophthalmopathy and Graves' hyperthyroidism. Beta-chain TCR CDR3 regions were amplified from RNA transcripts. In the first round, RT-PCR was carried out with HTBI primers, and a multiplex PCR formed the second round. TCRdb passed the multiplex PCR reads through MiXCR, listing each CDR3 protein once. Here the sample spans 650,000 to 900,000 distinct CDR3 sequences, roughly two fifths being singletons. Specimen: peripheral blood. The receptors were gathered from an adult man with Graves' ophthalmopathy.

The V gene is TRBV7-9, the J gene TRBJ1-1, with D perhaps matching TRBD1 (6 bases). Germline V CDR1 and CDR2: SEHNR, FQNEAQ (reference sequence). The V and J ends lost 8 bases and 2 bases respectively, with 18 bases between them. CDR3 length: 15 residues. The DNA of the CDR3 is TGTGCCAGCCCGCCACAGGGATTAAGAAACACTGAAGCTTTCTTT. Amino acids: CASPPQGLRNTEAFF.

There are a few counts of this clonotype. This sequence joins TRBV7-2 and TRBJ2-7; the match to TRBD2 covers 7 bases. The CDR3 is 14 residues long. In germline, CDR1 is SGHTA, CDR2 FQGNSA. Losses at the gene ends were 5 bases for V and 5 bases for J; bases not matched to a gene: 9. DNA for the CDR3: TGTGCCAGCAGCCAGCTGGGGAGGGAGGACGAGCAGTACTTC. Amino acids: CASSQLGREDEQYF.

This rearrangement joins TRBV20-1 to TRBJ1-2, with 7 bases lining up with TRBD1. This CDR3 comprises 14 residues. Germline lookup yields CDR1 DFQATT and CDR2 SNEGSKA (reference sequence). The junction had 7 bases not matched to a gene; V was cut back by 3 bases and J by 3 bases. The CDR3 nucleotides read TGCAGTGCTAGGGAACAGGGGACGGACTATGGCTACACCTTC. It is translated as CSAREQGTDYGYTF.

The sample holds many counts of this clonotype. The CDR3 region is CSVEKGRETQYF. The CDR3 DNA follows: TGCAGCGTTGAGAAGGGCCGGGAGACCCAGTACTTC. The chain uses TRBV29-1 and TRBJ2-5; no firm D call. V was clipped by 3 bases and J by 5 bases, with 10 bases between them. CDR3 length equals 12 residues. Germline lookup yields CDR1 SQVTM and CDR2 ANQGSEA.

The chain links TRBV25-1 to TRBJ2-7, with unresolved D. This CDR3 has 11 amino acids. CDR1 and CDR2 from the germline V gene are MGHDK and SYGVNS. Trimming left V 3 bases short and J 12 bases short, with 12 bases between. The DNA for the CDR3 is TGTGCCAGCAGTGATAGTGCCGGACCGTACTTC. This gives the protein CASSDSAGPYF.

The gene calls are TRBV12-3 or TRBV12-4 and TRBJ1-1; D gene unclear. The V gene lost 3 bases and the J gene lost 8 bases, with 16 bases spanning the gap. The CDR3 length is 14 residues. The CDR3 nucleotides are TGTGCCAGCAGTTTCTCGGAGGCAAAGTTCGAAGCTTTCTTT. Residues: CASSFSEAKFEAFF.

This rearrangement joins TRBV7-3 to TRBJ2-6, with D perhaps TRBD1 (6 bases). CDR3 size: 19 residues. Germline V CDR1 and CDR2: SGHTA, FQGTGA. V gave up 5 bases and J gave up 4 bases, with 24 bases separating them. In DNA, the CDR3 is TGTGCCAGCAGCCCTGGTATCGACAGGTTTCTATCGGGGGCCAACGTCCTGACTTTC. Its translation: CASSPGIDRFLSGANVLTF.

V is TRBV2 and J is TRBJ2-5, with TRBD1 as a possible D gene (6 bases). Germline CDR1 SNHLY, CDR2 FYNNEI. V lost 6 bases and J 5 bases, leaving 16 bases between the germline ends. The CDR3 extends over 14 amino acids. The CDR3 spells CASSYTGYSETQYF. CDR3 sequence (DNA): TGTGCCAGCAGCTACACAGGGTATTCGGAGACCCAGTACTTC.

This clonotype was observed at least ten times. CDR3 region: CAISLGGNYEQYF. CDR3 bases: TGTGCCATCAGCCTAGGGGGAAACTACGAGCAGTACTTC. V gene TRBV10-3 combines with J gene TRBJ2-7; possible D gene TRBD1, 6 bases. CDR3 size: 13 residues. CDR1 and CDR2 from the germline V gene are ENHRY and SYGVKD. V was pared by 6 bases and J by 3 bases, with 12 bases between.

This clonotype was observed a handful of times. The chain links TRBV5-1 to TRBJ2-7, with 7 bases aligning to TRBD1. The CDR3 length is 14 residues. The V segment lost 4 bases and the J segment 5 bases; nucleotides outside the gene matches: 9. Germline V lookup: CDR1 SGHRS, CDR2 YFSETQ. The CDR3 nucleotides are TGCGCCAGCAGCACAGGACAGGTTGGCGACGAGCAGTACTTC. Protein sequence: CASSTGQVGDEQYF.

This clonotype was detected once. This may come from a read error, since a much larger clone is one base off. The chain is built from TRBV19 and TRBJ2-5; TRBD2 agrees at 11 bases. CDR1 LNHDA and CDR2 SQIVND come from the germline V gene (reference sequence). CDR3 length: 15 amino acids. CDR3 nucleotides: TGTGCCAGTAGTTTAACTAGCGGGAGAACAGAGGCCCAGTACTTC. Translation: CASSLTSGRTEAQYF. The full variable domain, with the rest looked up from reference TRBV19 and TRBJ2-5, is DGGITQSPKYLFRKEGQNVTLSCEQNLNHDAMYWYRQDPGQGLRLIYYSQIVNDFQKGDIAEGYSVSREKKESFPLTVTSAQKNPTAFYLCASSLTSGRTEAQYFGPGTRLLVL.

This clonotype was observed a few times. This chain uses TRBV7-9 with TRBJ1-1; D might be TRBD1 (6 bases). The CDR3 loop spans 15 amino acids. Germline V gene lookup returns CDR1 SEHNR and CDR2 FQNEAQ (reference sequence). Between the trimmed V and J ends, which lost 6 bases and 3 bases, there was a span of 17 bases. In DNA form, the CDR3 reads TGTGCCAGCAGTTTATCTTCAGGGGTTGACACTGAAGCTTTCTTT. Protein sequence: CASSLSSGVDTEAFF.

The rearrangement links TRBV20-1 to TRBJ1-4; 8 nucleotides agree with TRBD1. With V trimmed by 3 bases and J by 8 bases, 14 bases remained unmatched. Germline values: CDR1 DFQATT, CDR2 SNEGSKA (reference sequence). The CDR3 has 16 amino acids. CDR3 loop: CSASGTSGGEREKLFF. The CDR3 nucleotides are TGCAGTGCTAGTGGTACTTCAGGGGGCGAAAGGGAAAAACTGTTTTTT.

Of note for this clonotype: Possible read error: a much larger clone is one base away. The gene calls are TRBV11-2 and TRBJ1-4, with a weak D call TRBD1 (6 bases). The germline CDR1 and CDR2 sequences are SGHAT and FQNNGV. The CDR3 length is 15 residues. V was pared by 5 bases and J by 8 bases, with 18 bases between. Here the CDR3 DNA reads TGTGCCAGCAGCCCAGGACAGAGCTTATCGGAAAAACTGTTTTTT. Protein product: CASSPGQSLSEKLFF.

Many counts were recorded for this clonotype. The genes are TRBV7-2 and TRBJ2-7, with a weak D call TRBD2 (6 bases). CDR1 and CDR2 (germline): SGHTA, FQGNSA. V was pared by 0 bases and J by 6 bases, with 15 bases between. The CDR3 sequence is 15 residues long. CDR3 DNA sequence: TGTGCCAGCAGCTTAGCGCTAGCGAGGGGTACCGAGCAGTACTTC. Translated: CASSLALARGTEQYF.

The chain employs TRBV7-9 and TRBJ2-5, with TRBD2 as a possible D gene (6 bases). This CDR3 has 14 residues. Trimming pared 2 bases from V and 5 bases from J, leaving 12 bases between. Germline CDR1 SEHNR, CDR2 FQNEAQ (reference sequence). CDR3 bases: TGTGCCAGCAGCTTACCTTTAGCGGTTGAGACCCAGTACTTC. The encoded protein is CASSLPLAVETQYF.

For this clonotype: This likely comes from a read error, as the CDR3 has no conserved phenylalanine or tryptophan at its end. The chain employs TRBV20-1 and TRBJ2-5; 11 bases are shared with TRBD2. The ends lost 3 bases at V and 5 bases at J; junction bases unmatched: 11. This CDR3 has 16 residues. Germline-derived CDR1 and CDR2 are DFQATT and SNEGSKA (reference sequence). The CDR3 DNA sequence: TGCAGTGCTAGCCGACTAGCGGGACGAGGGTTGGAGACCCAGTACCTC. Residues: CSASRLAGRGLETQYL.

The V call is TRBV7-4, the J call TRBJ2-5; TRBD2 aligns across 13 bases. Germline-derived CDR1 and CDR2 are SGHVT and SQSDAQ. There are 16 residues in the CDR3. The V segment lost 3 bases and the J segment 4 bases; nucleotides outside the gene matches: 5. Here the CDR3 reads CASSFGLAGAAETQYF. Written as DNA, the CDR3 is TGTGCCAGCAGCTTCGGACTAGCGGGGGCCGCAGAGACCCAGTACTTC.

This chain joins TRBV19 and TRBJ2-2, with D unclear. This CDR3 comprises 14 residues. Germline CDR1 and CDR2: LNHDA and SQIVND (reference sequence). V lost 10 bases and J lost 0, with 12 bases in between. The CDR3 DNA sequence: TGTGCCACCCCTTCAAGGTCGAACACCGGGGAGCTGTTTTTT. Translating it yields CATPSRSNTGELFF.

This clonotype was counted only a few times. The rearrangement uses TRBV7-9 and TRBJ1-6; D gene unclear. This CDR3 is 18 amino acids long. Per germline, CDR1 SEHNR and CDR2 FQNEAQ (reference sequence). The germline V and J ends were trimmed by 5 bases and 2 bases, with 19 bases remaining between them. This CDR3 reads CASSPSGFGSTYNSPLHF. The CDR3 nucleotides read TGTGCCAGCAGCCCATCGGGATTCGGGAGTACCTATAATTCACCCCTCCACTTT.

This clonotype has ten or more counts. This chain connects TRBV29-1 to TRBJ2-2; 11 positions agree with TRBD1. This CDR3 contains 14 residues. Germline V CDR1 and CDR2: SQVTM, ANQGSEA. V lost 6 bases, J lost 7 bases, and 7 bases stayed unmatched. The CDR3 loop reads CSVRDRGDSGELFF. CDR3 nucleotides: TGCAGCGTACGGGACAGGGGGGATAGCGGGGAGCTGTTTTTT.

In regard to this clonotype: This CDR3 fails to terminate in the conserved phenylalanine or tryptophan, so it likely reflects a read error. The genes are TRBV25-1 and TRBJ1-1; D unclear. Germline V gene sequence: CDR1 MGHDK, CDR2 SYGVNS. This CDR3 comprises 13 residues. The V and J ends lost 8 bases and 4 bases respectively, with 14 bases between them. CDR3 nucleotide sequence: TGTGCCAGCTCGCCGCGGCAGAGCACTGAAGCTTTCCTT. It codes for CASSPRQSTEAFL.

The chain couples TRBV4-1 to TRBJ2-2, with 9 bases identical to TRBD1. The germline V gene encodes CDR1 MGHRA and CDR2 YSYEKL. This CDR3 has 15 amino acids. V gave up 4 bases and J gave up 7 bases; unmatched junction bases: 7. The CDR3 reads CASSPDRGEGGELFF. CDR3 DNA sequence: TGCGCCAGCAGCCCGGACAGGGGCGAGGGCGGGGAGCTGTTTTTT.

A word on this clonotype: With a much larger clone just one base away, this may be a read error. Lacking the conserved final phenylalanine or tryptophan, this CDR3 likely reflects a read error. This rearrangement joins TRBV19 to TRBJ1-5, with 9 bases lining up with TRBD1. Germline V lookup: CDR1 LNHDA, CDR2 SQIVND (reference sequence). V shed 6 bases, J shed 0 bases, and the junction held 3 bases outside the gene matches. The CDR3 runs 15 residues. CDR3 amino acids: CASRQGAYSNQPQHS. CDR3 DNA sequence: TGTGCCAGTAGACAGGGGGCTTATAGCAATCAGCCCCAGCATTCT.

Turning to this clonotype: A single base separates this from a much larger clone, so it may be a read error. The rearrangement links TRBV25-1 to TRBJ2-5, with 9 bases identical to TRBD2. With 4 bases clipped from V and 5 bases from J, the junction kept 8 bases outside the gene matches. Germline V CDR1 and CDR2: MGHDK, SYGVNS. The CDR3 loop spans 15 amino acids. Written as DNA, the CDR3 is TGTGCCAGCAGTGGGGAGACTAGCGGACGGGAGACCCAGTACTTC. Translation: CASSGETSGRETQYF.

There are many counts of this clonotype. The CDR3 is CSAGQGTGELFF. CDR3 DNA: TGCAGCGCCGGACAGGGGACCGGGGAGCTGTTTTTT. V usage is TRBV29-1 and J usage is TRBJ2-2; 9 bases agree with TRBD1. Germline lookup yields CDR1 SQVTM and CDR2 ANQGSEA. V lost 7 bases, J lost 5 bases, and 2 bases stayed unmatched. The CDR3 spans 12 residues.

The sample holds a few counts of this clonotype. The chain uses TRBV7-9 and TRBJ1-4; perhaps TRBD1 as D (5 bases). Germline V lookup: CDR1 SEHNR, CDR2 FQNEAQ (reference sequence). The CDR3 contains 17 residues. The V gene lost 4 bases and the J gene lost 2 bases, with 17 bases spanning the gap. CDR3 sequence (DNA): TGTGCCAGCAGCTCGAAAAGCCAGGGATGGACTAATGAAAAACTGTTTTTT. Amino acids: CASSSKSQGWTNEKLFF.

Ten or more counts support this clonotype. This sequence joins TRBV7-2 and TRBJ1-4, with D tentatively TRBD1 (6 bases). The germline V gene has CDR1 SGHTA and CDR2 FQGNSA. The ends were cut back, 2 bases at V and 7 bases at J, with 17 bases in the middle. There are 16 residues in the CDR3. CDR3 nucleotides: TGTGCCAGCAGCTTAACATCCGGGGGCATTAGTGAAAAACTGTTTTTT. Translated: CASSLTSGGISEKLFF.

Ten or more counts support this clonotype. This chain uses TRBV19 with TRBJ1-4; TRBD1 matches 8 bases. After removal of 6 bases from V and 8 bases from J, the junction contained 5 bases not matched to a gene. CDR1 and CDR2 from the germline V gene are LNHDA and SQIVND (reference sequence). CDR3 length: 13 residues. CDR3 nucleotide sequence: TGTGCCAGTAGCCATTGGGACAGGGAAAAACTGTTTTTT. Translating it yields CASSHWDREKLFF.

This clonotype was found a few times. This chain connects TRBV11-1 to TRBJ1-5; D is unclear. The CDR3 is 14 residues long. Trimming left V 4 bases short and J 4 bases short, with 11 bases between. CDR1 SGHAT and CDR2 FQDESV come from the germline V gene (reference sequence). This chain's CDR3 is CASSSSGYNQPQHF. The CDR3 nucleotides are TGTGCCAGCAGCTCCTCGGGCTATAATCAGCCCCAGCATTTT. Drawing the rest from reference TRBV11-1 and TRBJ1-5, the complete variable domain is EAEVAQSPRYKITEKSQAVAFWCDPISGHATLYWYRQILGQGPELLVQFQDESVVDDSQLPKDRFSAERLKGVDSTLKIQPAELGDSAMYLCASSSSGYNQPQHFGDGTRLSIL.